This TCR beta chain comes out of a study of T cell responses to AZD1222 COVID-19 vaccine (dated by TCRdb to the early 2020s). As for the study more broadly: TCR sequencing was performed for 230 to 250 trial participants, of whom around 200 were given two doses of AZD1222 and around 26 were given two doses of MenACWY control vaccine. Trial participants were enrolled into age subgroups of 18-55, 56-69 and 70-plus years, which contained around 150, 28 and 57 TCR-sequenced participants, respectively.

On this clone: What antigen it recognizes has not been identified. One base away there is no much larger clone; base qualities are not given.

Including cysteine and phenylalanine, the CDR3 has 17 amino acids. Only the CDR3 part of the read is kept: 51 bases, read in frame from the first base. Looking up the germline V gene yields CDR1 LGHNA and CDR2 YNFKEQ. Relative to germline, V is missing 0 bases and J is missing 7 bases, with 6 bases of the junction outside any gene match. Sample time point, as interpreted from the label and publication: about 28 days (+/-7) after the second vaccine dose. AZD1222 recipients whose second dose came at about 4 weeks and those whose second dose came at about 12 weeks were combined into one group, since spike-specific TCR depth and breadth did not differ between the two schedules. Vaccinee samples came from UK trials COV001 and COV002, including a single-blind randomized controlled phase 2/3 trial of AZD1222 (ChAdOx1 nCoV-19) in healthy adults. Trial participant PBMC samples were collected at day 0 and day 28 after the second dose for TCRbeta chain sequencing.

Summary of the overall study and its limitations: The 56-69-year group was small, and its depth increase did not reach significance, likely because of low power. Conclusions about previously exposed vaccinees are limited because only six or seven AZD1222 recipients were SARS-CoV-2 seropositive at baseline. Reportedly, close to half of the unique spike-specific TCRs recognized epitopes lying outside the regions that are mutated in the B.1.351 and B.1.1.7 variants. Spike-specific TCR breadth and depth rose significantly after two AZD1222 doses compared with day 0 and with MenACWY recipients. Because no day 14 peak-response samples were available, the repertoires could be characterized only after the peak T cell response. Most participants were white British and females outnumbered males, and the authors suggested that clonal diversity may have been underestimated. Vaccine-associated CD4 TCRs spanned the whole spike protein, with dominant responses in regions 160-218 and 743-854.

The CDR3 regions of human TCRbeta chains were analyzed by immunosequencing. The authors' pipeline ran thus. TCRs in the repertoires were compared against a reference library of SARS-CoV-2-specific TCRs that had been generated with the MIRA antigen-specificity platform. Breadth was defined as the fraction of unique TCRs that were SARS-CoV-2-associated, and depth was defined as the fraction of total T cells that were SARS-CoV-2-associated. Each spike-specific TCR was assigned to its reactive spike region and to a CD4 or CD8 class using the MIRA data. Log10-transformed breadth and depth values were compared by one-way ANOVA with Sidak's multiple comparisons tests. The clones in this table, taken by TCRdb from immuneACCESS, are in-frame only. Not every clone is retained; where verified, under half of the shortfall comes from an unresolved V gene, and the cause of the rest is unknown. V and J calls and clone size come straight from that table; D and trimming were deduced from the DNA. Across this sample there are roughly 67,000 clones, with roughly nine tenths seen only once. Roughly 30% of the sample is in the top ten clones.

Here the chain combines TRBV4-2 and TRBJ1-6, with TRBD1 identical over 10 junction bases. The clonotype originates from an adult who received the AZD1222 COVID-19 vaccine. The material sequenced was peripheral blood, taken 28 days after the second AZD1222 dose. The DNA is as follows: TGTGCCAGCAGCCAAGAGAGGGGACAGGGGATGAATTCACCCCTCCACTTT. It specifies CASSQERGQGMNSPLHF.